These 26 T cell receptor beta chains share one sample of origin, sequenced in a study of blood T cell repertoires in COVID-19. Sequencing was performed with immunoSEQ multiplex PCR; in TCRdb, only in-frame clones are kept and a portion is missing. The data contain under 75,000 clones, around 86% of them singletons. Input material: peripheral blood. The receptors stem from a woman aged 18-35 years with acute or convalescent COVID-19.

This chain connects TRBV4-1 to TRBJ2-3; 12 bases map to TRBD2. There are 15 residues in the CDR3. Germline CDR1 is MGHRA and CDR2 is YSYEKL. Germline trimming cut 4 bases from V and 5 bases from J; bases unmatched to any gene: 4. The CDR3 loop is CASSPGLAGGDTQYF. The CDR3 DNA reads TGCGCCAGCAGCCCGGGACTAGCGGGTGGAGATACGCAGTATTTT.

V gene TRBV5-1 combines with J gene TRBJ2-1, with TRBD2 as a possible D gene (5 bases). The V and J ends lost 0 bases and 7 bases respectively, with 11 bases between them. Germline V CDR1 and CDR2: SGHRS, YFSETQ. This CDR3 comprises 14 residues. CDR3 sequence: CASSLDGVWNEQFF. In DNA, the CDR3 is TGCGCCAGCAGCTTGGACGGGGTTTGGAATGAGCAGTTCTTC.

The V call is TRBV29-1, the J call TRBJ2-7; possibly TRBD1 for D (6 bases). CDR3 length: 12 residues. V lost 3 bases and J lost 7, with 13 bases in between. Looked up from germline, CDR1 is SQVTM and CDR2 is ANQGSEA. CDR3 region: CSVDGGRGEQYF. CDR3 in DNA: TGCAGCGTTGATGGGGGCCGGGGTGAGCAGTACTTC.

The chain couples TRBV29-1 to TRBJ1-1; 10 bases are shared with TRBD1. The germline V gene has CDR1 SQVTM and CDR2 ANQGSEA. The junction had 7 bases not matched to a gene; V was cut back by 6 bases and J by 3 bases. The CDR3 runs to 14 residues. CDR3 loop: CSVVGQGSYTEAFF. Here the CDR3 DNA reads TGCAGCGTCGTGGGACAGGGGAGCTACACTGAAGCTTTCTTT.

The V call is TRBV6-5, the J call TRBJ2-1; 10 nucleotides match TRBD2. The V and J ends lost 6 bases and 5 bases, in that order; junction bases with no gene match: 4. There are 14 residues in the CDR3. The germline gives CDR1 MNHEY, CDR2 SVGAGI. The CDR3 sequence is CASRTSGNHNEQFF. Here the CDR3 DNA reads TGTGCCAGCAGAACTAGCGGGAACCACAATGAGCAGTTCTTC.

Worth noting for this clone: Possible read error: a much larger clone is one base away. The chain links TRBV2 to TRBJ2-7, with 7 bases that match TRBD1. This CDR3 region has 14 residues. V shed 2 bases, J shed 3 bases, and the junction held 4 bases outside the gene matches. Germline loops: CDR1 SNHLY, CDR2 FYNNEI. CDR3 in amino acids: CASSEQGEYYEQYF. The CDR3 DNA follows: TGTGCCAGCAGTGAACAGGGGGAGTACTACGAGCAGTACTTC.

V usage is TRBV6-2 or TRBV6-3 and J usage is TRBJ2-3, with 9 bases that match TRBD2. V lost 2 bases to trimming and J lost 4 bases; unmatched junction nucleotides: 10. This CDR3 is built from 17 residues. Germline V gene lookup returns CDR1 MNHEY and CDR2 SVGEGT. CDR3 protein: CASSYLARAGGSDTQYF. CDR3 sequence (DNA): TGTGCCAGCAGTTACCTGGCGAGAGCGGGAGGCTCAGATACGCAGTATTTT.

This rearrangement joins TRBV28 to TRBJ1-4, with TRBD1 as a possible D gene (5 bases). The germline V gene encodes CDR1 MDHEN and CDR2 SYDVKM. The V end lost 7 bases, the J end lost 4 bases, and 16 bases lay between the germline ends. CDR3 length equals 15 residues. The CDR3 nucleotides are TGTGCCAGCATCGGGTTCAGGGTTAATAATGAAAAACTGTTTTTT. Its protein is CASIGFRVNNEKLFF.

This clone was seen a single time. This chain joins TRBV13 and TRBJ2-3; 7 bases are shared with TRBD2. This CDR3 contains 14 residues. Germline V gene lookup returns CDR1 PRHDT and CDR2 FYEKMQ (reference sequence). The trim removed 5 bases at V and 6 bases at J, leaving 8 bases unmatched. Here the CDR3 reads CASSEPGGSDTQYF. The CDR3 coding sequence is TGTGCCAGCAGCGAACCGGGGGGTTCGGATACGCAGTATTTT.

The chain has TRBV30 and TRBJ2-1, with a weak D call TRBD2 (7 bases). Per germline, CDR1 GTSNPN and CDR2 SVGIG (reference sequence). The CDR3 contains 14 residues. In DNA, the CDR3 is TGTGCTACAGTTAGGGGGGGCTCCTACAATGAGCAGTTCTTC. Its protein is CATVRGGSYNEQFF.

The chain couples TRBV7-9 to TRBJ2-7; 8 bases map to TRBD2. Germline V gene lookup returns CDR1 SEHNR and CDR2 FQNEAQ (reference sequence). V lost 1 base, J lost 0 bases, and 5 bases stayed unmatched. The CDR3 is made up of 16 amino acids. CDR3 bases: TGTGCCAGCAGCTTAGGCCCGCGGGAGGCCTCCTACGAGCAGTACTTC. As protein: CASSLGPREASYEQYF.

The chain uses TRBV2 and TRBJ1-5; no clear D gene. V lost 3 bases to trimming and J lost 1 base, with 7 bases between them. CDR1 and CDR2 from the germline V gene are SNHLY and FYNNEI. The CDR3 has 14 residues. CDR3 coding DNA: TGTGCCAGCAGTGACAGAGGGAGCAATCAGCCCCAGCATTTT. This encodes CASSDRGSNQPQHF.

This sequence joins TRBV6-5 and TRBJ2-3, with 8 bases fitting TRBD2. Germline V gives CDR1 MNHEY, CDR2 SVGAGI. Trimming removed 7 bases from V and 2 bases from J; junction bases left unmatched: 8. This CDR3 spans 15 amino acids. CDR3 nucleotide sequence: TGTGCCAGCATTATTTATAGCGGGAACACAGATACGCAGTATTTT. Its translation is CASIIYSGNTDTQYF.

The CDR3 loop is CASSFGRLYSNQPQHF. CDR3 DNA sequence: TGTGCCAGCAGTTTCGGGAGACTCTATAGCAATCAGCCCCAGCATTTT. The V gene is TRBV28, the J gene TRBJ1-5; D is uncertain. Germline V CDR1 and CDR2: MDHEN, SYDVKM. The length of the CDR3 is 16 residues. V gave up 3 bases and J gave up 0 bases, with 12 bases separating them. The whole variable domain, filled in from reference TRBV28 and TRBJ1-5, reads DVKVTQSSRYLVKRTGEKVFLECVQDMDHENMFWYRQDPGLGLRLIYFSYDVKMKEKGDIPEGYSVSREKKERFSLILESASTNQTSMYLCASSFGRLYSNQPQHFGDGTRLSIL.

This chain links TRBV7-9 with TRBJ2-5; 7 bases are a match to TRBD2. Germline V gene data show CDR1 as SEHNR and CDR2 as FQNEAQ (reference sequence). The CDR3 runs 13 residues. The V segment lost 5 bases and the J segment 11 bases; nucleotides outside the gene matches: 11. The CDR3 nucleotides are TGTGCCAGCAGCCCTGAGCGGACTAGGGAGCAGTACTTC. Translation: CASSPERTREQYF.

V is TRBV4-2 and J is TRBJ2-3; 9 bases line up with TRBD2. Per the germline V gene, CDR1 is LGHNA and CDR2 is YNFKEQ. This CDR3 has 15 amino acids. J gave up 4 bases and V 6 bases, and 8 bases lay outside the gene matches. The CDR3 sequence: CASRDSGGGADTQYF. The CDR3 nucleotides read TGTGCCAGCAGGGATAGCGGGGGTGGAGCAGATACGCAGTATTTT.

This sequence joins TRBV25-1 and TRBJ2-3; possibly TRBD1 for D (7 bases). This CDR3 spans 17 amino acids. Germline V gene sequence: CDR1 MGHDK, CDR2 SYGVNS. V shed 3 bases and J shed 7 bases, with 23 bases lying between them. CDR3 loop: CASSDPIATGEVNTQYF. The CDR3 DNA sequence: TGTGCCAGCAGTGACCCAATTGCCACAGGGGAGGTGAATACGCAGTATTTT.

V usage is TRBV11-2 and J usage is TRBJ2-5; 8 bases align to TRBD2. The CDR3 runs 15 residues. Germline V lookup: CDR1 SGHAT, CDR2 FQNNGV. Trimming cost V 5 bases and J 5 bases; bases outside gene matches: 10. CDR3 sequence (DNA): TGTGCCAGCAGCACCCCCCGGGAGGGCCGGGAGACCCAGTACTTC. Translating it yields CASSTPREGRETQYF.

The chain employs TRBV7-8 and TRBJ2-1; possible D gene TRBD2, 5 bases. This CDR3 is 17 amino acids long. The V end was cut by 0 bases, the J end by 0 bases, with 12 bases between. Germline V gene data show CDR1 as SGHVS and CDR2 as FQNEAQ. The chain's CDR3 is CASSLARGSNSYNEQFF. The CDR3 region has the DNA TGTGCCAGCAGCTTAGCTCGAGGGAGTAACTCCTACAATGAGCAGTTCTTC.

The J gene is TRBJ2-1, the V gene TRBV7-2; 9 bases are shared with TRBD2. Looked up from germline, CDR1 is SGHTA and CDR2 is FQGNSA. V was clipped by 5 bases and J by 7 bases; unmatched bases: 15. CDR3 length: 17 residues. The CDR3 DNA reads TGTGCCAGCAGCACGAGGGTTGTTAGCGGGAGTGGTAATGAGCAGTTCTTC. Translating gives CASSTRVVSGSGNEQFF.

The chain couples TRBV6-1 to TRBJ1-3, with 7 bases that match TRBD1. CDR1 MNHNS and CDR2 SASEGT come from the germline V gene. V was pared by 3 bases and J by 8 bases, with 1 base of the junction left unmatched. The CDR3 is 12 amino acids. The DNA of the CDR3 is TGTGCCAGCAGTGACAGGGGGGACACCATATATTTT. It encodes CASSDRGDTIYF.

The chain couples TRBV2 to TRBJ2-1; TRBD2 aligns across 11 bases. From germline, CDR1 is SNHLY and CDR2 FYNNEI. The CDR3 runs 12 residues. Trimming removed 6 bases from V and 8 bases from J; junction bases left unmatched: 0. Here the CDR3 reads CASRLAGDEQFF. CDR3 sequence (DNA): TGTGCCAGCAGACTAGCGGGGGATGAGCAGTTCTTC.

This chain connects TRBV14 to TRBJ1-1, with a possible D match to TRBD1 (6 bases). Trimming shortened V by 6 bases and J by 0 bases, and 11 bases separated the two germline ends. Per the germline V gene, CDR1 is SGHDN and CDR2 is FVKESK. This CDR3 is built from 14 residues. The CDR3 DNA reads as TGTGCCAGCAGTAACCCAGGGGTGAACACTGAAGCTTTCTTT. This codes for CASSNPGVNTEAFF.

In nucleotides, the CDR3 is TGTGCCAGCAAGCCCCTGACAGCTCAACCTCTTCGGGAGCTGTTTTTT. This translates into CASKPLTAQPLRELFF. The chain uses TRBV2 and TRBJ2-2, with D tentatively TRBD1 (5 bases). Germline V lookup: CDR1 SNHLY, CDR2 FYNNEI. The CDR3 is made up of 16 amino acids. Deletions cut 7 bases from V and 9 bases from J, with 24 bases between.

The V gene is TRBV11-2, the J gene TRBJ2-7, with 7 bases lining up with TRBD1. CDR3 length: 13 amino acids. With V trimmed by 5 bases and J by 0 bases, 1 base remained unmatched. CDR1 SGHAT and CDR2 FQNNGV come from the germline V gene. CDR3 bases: TGTGCCAGCAGCGACAGGGCCTCCTACGAGCAGTACTTC. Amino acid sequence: CASSDRASYEQYF.

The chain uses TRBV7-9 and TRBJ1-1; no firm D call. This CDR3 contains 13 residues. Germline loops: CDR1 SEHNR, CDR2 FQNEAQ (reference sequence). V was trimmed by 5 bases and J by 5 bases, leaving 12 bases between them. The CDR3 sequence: CASSPPQRTEAFF. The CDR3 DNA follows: TGTGCCAGCAGCCCCCCCCAGCGAACTGAAGCTTTCTTT.